The sequence of this T cell receptor (beta chain) was determined in a study of monozygotic twins with inflammatory bowel disease. Germline values: CDR1 KGHSH, CDR2 LQKENI. This CDR3 has 15 amino acids. Every TCR library used about 3.5 ug of total RNA. UMIs incorporating a 6-nucleotide sample barcode were appended by means of template switching. One entry per CDR3 protein, without DNA, is what TCRdb gives after re-calling the 5' RACE reads. The sample holds 200,000 to 250,000 distinct CDR3 sequences. The material sequenced was blood. This chain joins TRBV18 and TRBJ1-2. This sequence originates from a human donor with ulcerative colitis or Crohn's disease, or a healthy co-twin of an affected twin (not recorded which). CDR3: CASSPRNQEIYGYTF.